The clone carrying this TCR beta chain has only a few counts. As yet, its antigen is unknown. Using immunoSEQ multiplex PCR, the repertoire was profiled, and TCRdb retains in-frame clones only, with some absent. The data show roughly 36,000 clones, roughly a third seen once. CDR3 length: 13 amino acids. The V end lost 7 bases, the J end lost 4 bases, and 13 bases lay between the germline ends. Germline assignment: CDR1 MDHEN and CDR2 SYDVKM. The data originate from a study of sequential checkpoint blockade in melanoma. In the study overall: TCRbeta immunosequencing was performed on DNA from roughly 99 pretreatment melanoma tumor samples. About two dozen patients had tumor biopsies before treatment and at week 13. Study findings and constraints: For nivolumab-first patients, baseline tumor clonality was associated with response.

The treatment denotes: randomized to nivolumab then ipilimumab (arm A) or the reverse (arm B). This chain uses TRBV28 with TRBJ1-2, with a possible D match to TRBD1 (6 bases). This receptor was identified in a human donor with melanoma. Sample: tumor tissue (inferred from file names), taken from a patient given nivolumab and ipilimumab in sequence. CDR3 residues: CASTSQGPYGYTF. The CDR3 coding sequence is TGTGCCAGCACCAGCCAGGGGCCCTATGGCTACACCTTC.